Listed here are 4 T cell receptor beta chains from one sample, sequenced in a study of cytomegalovirus exposure and HLA in healthy donors. The primer mix had 60 Vbeta and 13 Jbeta primers. Clones were read by immunoSEQ multiplex PCR, and TCRdb kept only the in-frame ones, dropping some. The sample shows 95,000 to 150,000 clones, about 75% of them seen only once. Sequencing used PBMCs. These receptors were taken from a man aged 55-75 years in good health and CMV-seropositive.

V is TRBV6-1 and J is TRBJ2-2; 7 bases are a match to TRBD2. Germline loops: CDR1 MNHNS, CDR2 SASEGT. This CDR3 is built from 17 residues. After removal of 3 bases from V and 1 base from J, the junction contained 8 bases not matched to a gene. Here the CDR3 reads CASSDLRGGRNTGELFF. CDR3 coding DNA: TGTGCCAGCAGTGATCTCCGGGGAGGGCGGAACACCGGGGAGCTGTTTTTT.

J is TRBJ2-5 and V is TRBV7-2; possible D gene TRBD1, 6 bases. Trimming cost V 5 bases and J 2 bases, with 12 bases left between them. This CDR3 spans 14 amino acids. Germline CDR1 and CDR2: SGHTA and FQGNSA. CDR3 nucleotide sequence: TGTGCCAGCAGCCGCCGGGACAAACAAGAGACCCAGTACTTC. This encodes CASSRRDKQETQYF.

The rearrangement links TRBV5-1 to TRBJ1-1, with 10 bases lining up with TRBD1. The CDR3 has 13 residues. Germline CDR1 reads SGHRS; CDR2 reads YFSETQ. V lost 4 bases, J lost 6 bases, and 3 bases stayed unmatched. The CDR3 nucleotides read TGCGCCAGCAGCCTCGACAGGGGGCCTGAAGCTTTCTTT. It specifies CASSLDRGPEAFF.

The chain links TRBV28 to TRBJ1-2; D perhaps matches TRBD1 (6 bases). The V gene lost 1 base and the J gene lost 7 bases, with 13 bases spanning the gap. Looked up from germline, CDR1 is MDHEN and CDR2 is SYDVKM. This CDR3 contains 14 residues. The CDR3 DNA is TGTGCCAGCAGTTTATTGGGGGCAGTAGGTGGCTACACCTTC. Translation gives CASSLLGAVGGYTF.